This T cell receptor (beta chain) was observed in a study of monozygotic twins with inflammatory bowel disease. Broader study findings: It was not supported that a single strong signal or clonotype was associated with IBD. Relative clonotype sharing with others was diminished in IBD patients versus healthy twins, particularly with disease activity.

Per-sample cDNA came from eight separate reactions. TCRdb re-called the 5' RACE reads and catalogs CDR3 proteins one per entry, DNA excluded. The repertoire table contains about 440,000 distinct CDR3 sequences. Total RNA isolation used whole blood (no T cell sorting was performed). A remark on this clonotype: Antigen specificity is unknown.

The CDR3 runs 13 residues. The rearrangement links TRBV12-3 or TRBV12-4 to TRBJ1-5. The receptor's source is a human donor with ulcerative colitis or Crohn's disease, or a healthy co-twin of an affected twin (not recorded which). Sequenced sample: blood. The CDR3: CASSSSSNQPQHF.